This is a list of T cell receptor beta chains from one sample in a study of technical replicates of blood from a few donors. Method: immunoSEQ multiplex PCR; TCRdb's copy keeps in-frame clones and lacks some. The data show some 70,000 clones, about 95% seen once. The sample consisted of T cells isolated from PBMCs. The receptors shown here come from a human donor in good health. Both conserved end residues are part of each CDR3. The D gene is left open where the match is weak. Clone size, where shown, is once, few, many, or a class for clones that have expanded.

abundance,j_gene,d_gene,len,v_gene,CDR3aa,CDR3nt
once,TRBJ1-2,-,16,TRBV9,CASSAGGGLSQYGYTF,TGTGCCAGCAGCGCGGGTGGAGGGCTTAGCCAGTATGGCTACACCTTC
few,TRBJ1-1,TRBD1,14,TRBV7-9,CATFEKTGETEAFF,TGTGCCACGTTCGAGAAGACAGGGGAAACTGAAGCTTTCTTT
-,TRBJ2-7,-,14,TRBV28,CASSLIPGIYEQYF,TGTGCCAGCAGTTTAATCCCAGGGATCTACGAGCAGTACTTC
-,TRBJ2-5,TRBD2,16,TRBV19,CASSPRLWAGEETQYF,TGTGCCAGTAGTCCCCGCCTGTGGGCGGGAGAAGAGACCCAGTACTTC
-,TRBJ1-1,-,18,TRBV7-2,CASSPLWRGGGGNTEAFF,TGTGCCAGCAGCCCCCTTTGGAGGGGAGGGGGAGGAAACACTGAAGCTTTCTTT
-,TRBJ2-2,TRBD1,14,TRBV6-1,CASSLQGYTGELFF,TGTGCCAGCAGTTTACAGGGGTACACCGGGGAGCTGTTTTTT
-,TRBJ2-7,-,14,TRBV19,CASSTAGYGYEQYF,TGTGCCAGTAGTACGGCAGGGTACGGTTACGAGCAGTACTTC
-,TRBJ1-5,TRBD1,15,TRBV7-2,CASSLVQGNHQPQHF,TGTGCCAGCAGCTTAGTACAGGGGAATCATCAGCCCCAGCATTTT
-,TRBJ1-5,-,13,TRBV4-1,CASSIRGNQPQHF,TGCGCCAGCAGCATCAGGGGCAATCAGCCCCAGCATTTT
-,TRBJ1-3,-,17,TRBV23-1,CASSQYGCREPGNTIYF,TGCGCCAGCAGTCAATACGGGTGCCGTGAACCTGGAAACACCATATATTTT
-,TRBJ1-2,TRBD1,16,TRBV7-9,CASSVGQGLGYYGYTF,TGTGCCAGCAGCGTAGGACAGGGGCTGGGATACTATGGCTACACCTTC
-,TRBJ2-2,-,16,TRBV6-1,CASSEGRSGGTGELFF,TGTGCCAGCAGTGAAGGAAGAAGTGGCGGCACCGGGGAGCTGTTTTTT
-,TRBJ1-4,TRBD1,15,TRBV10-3,CAISEAGGVGEKLFF,TGTGCCATCAGTGAAGCAGGGGGCGTAGGTGAAAAACTGTTTTTT
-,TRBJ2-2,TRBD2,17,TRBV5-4,CASSFSYGGANTGELFF,TGTGCCAGCAGCTTCAGTTACGGGGGGGCGAACACCGGGGAGCTGTTTTTT
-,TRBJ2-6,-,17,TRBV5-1,CASSPQAEARGANVLTF,TGCGCCAGCAGCCCACAGGCAGAGGCGCGTGGGGCCAACGTCCTGACTTTC
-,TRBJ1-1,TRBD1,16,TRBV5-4,CASSSPQGNLNTEAFF,TGTGCCAGCAGCTCCCCACAGGGGAACTTGAACACTGAAGCTTTCTTT
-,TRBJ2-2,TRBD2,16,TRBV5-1,CASSLLAGGNTGELFF,TGCGCCAGCAGCTTGCTAGCGGGAGGGAACACCGGGGAGCTGTTTTTT
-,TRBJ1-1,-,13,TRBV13,CASSFRRGGEAFF,TGTGCCAGCAGCTTCCGCAGGGGTGGGGAAGCTTTCTTT
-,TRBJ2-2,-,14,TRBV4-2,CASSQATNTGELFF,TGTGCCAGCAGCCAAGCTACCAACACCGGGGAGCTGTTTTTT
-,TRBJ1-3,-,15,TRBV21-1,CASSIQGETGNTIYF,TGTGCCAGCAGCATCCAGGGGGAAACTGGAAACACCATATATTTT
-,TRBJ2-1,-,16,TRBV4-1,CASSYPGQRAGNEQFF,TGCGCCAGCAGCTATCCGGGCCAAAGGGCGGGCAATGAGCAGTTCTTC